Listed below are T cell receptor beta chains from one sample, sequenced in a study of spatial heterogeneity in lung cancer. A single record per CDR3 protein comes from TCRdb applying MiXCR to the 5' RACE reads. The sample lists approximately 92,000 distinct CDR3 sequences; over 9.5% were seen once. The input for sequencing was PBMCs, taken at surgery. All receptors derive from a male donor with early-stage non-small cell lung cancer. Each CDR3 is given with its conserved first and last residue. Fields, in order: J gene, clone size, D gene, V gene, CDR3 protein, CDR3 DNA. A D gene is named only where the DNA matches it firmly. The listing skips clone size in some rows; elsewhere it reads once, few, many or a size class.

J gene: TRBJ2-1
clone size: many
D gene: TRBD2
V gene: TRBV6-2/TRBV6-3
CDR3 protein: CASSFGLAGGSQFF
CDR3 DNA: TGTGCCAGCAGTTTTGGACTAGCGGGAGGGTCGCAGTTCTTC

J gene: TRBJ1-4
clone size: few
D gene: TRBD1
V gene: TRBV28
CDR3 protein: CATLARGHDKEKLFF
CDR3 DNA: TGTGCCACCCTCGCAAGGGGGCACGACAAGGAAAAACTGTTTTTT

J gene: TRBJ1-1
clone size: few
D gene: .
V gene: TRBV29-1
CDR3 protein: CSAAGGPNTEAFF
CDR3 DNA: TGCAGCGCCGCGGGAGGGCCGAACACTGAAGCTTTCTTT

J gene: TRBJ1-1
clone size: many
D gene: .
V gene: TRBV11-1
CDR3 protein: CASSTDGQPNTEAFF
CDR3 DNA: TGTGCCAGCAGCACCGATGGGCAGCCGAACACTGAAGCTTTCTTT

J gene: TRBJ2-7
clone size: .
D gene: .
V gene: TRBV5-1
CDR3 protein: CASSLVTASYEQYF
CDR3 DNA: TGCGCCAGCAGCTTGGTGACCGCGTCCTACGAGCAGTACTTC

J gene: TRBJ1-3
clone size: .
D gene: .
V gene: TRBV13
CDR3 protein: CASSSRATGGNTIYF
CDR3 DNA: TGTGCCAGCAGCTCGAGAGCGACGGGAGGAAACACCATATATTTT

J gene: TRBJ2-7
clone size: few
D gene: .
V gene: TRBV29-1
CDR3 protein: CSVAPGTTYEQYF
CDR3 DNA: TGCAGCGTTGCCCCCGGGACGACCTACGAGCAGTACTTC

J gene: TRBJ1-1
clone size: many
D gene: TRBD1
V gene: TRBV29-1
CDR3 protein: CSVDGTAMNTEAFF
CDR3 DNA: TGCAGCGTTGACGGGACAGCGATGAACACTGAAGCTTTCTTT

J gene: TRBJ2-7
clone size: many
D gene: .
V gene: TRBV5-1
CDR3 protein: CASSPGQNYEQYF
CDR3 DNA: TGCGCCAGCAGCCCCGGACAGAACTACGAGCAGTACTTC

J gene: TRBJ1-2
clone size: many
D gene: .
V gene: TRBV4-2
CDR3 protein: CASSHLEGGDYGYTF
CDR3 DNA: TGTGCCAGCAGCCACTTAGAGGGAGGAGACTATGGCTACACCTTC

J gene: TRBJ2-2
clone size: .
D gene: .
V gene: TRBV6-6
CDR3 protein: CASSTGPSTGELFF
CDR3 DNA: TGTGCCAGCAGTACCGGGCCCTCCACCGGGGAGCTGTTTTTT

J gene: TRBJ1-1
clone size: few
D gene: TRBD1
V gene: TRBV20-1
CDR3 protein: CSARGTGLEAFF
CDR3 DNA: TGCAGTGCCCGTGGGACAGGCCTGGAGGCTTTCTTT

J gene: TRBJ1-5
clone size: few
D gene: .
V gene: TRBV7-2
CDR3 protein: CASSFRTNQPQHF
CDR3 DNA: TGTGCCAGCAGCTTCCGGACCAATCAGCCCCAGCATTTT

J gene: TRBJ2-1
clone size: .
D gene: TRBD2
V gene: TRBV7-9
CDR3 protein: CATQELAENWDEQFF
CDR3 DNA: TGTGCCACGCAGGAACTAGCGGAAAACTGGGATGAGCAGTTCTTC

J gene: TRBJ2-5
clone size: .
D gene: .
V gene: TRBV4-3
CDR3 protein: CASSQDPTGARETQYF
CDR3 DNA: TGCGCCAGCAGCCAAGACCCAACGGGGGCTCGGGAGACCCAGTACTTC

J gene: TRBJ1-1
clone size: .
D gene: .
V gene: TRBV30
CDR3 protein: CAWSVHVLRNTEAFF
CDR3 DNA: TGTGCCTGGAGTGTACATGTCTTACGGAACACTGAAGCTTTCTTT

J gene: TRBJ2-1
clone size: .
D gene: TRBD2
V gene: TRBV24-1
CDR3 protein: CATSELGTSGYNEQFF
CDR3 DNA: TGTGCCACCAGTGAGCTCGGGACTAGCGGGTACAATGAGCAGTTCTTC

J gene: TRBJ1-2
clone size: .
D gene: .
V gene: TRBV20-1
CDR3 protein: CSASPVSYGYTF
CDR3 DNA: TGCAGTGCTAGTCCCGTGAGTTATGGCTACACCTTC

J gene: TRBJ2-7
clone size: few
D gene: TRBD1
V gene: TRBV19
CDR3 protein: CASSRTGRGEQYF
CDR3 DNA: TGTGCCAGTAGTAGGACAGGGCGCGGCGAGCAGTACTTC

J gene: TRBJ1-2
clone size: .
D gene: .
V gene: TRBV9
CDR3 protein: CASSVDNNNYGYTF
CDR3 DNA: TGTGCCAGCAGCGTAGATAACAATAACTATGGCTACACCTTC

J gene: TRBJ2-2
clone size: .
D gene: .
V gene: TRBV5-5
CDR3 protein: CASSPGTYLTGELFF
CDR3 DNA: TGTGCCAGCAGCCCCGGGACGTATCTTACCGGGGAGCTGTTTTTT

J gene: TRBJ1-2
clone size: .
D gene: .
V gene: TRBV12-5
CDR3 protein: CASALGEVGYGYTF
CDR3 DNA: TGTGCTAGTGCCTTGGGGGAGGTTGGTTATGGCTACACCTTC

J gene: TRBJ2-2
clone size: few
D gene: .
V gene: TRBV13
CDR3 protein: CASSLGGWERDTGELFF
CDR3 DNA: TGTGCCAGCAGCTTAGGTGGCTGGGAGCGAGACACCGGGGAGCTGTTTTTT